This T cell receptor beta chain was obtained from a study of blood T cell repertoires in COVID-19. For the study at large: The study drew acute and convalescent COVID-19 samples from the United States, Italy and Spain. In each case, the material was cDNA or gDNA derived from T cells, B-cell-depleted T cells, or PBMCs.

This CDR3 is 15 amino acids long. Germline values: CDR1 SGHRS, CDR2 YFSETQ. Trimming cost V 4 bases and J 8 bases, with 18 bases left between them. In the original analysis: Amplification with reference gene primers provided the estimates of nucleated cell counts. This table comes from immunoSEQ multiplex PCR, and its TCRdb copy is limited to in-frame clones, with some not included. That table gives V, J and clone size, and the DNA gave D and trimming. The table includes 110,000 or so clones, around 89% detected once. This sequence joins TRBV5-1 and TRBJ1-4; perhaps TRBD1 as D (5 bases). Sample: peripheral blood. This TCR was recovered from a human donor in a cohort sampled during active COVID-19. Here the CDR3 DNA reads TGCGCCAGCAGCACAGACGGCTTCGGGGGAGAAAAACTGTTTTTT. Residues: CASSTDGFGGEKLFF.